This T cell receptor (beta chain) was recorded in a study of blood T cell repertoires in COVID-19. Whole-study context: Donors in the United States, Italy and Spain gave samples during acute or convalescent COVID-19.

Per the study methods: Quantification of nucleated cells was approximated via reference gene primer amplification. Assay: immunoSEQ multiplex PCR; the TCRdb copy retains only in-frame clones and omits some. That table supplies the V and J calls and clone size; D and trimming were determined from the DNA. The sample shows approximately 230,000 clones, approximately 83% of them seen only once. Between the trimmed V and J ends, which lost 0 bases and 0 bases, there was a span of 11 bases. The germline gives CDR1 MNHNS, CDR2 SASEGT. The CDR3 covers 16 residues. The sequence was collected from a man older than 75 with acute or convalescent COVID-19. The chain recombines TRBV6-1 with TRBJ1-2; D call uncertain. The material sequenced was peripheral blood. CDR3 region: CASSEASGSANYGYTF. For the CDR3, the DNA is TGTGCCAGCAGTGAAGCGTCGGGGTCCGCTAACTATGGCTACACCTTC.